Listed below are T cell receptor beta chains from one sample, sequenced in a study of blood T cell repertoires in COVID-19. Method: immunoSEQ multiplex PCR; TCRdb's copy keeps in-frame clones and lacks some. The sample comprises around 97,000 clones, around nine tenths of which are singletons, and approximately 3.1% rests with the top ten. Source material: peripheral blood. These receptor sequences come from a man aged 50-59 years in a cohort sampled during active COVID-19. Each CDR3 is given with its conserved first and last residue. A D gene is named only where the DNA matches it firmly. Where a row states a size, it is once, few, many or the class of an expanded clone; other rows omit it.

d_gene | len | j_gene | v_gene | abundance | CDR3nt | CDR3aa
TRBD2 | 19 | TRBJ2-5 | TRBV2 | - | TGTGCCAGCAGTGATTTGGGGGTTGCCGCGGGAGTTTCCCAAGAGACCCAGTACTTC | CASSDLGVAAGVSQETQYF
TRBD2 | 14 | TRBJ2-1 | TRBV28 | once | TGTGCCAGCAGGCACGGGACTAGCCGGAATGAGCAGTTCTTC | CASRHGTSRNEQFF
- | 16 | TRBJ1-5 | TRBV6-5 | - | TGTGCCAGCGGTTCTAAACTGGGACACCACAATCAGCCCCAGCATTTT | CASGSKLGHHNQPQHF
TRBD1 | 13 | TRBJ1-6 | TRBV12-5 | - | TGTGCTAGTGCCCCACAGGGGGGTTCACCCCTCCACTTT | CASAPQGGSPLHF
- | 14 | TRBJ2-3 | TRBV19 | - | TGTGCCAGTAGTATCCCCCGGCGGGCGGATACGCAGTATTTT | CASSIPRRADTQYF
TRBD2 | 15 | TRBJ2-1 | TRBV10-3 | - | TGTGCCATCACTAAGACTAGCGGGGGGGAGAGTGAGCAGTTCTTC | CAITKTSGGESEQFF
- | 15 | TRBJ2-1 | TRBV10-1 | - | TGCGCCAGCAGTGAGGCGGGGAGCTCCTACAATGAGCAGTTCTTC | CASSEAGSSYNEQFF
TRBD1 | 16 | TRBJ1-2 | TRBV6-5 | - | TGTGCCAGCAGTTACTCCGGGTCAGGGGGAAGCTATGGCTACACCTTC | CASSYSGSGGSYGYTF
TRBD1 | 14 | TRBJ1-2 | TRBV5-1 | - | TGCGCCAGCAGCTTGGCCCGGACAGGCTATGGCTACACCTTC | CASSLARTGYGYTF
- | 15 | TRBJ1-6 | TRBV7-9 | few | TGTGCCAGCAGCTTAAGAAAGAGCCCAAATTCACCCCTCCACTTT | CASSLRKSPNSPLHF
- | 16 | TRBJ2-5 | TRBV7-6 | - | TGTGCCAGCAGCTTAGTAGCCGCGGGGGCACAAGAGACCCAGTACTTC | CASSLVAAGAQETQYF
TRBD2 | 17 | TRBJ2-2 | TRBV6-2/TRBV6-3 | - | TGTGCCAGCAGTTACCTAGCGGGGGGGGCGAACACCGGGGAGCTGTTTTTT | CASSYLAGGANTGELFF
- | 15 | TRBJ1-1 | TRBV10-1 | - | TGCGCCAGCAGTGAATATGGACTGCTGAACACTGAAGCTTTCTTT | CASSEYGLLNTEAFF
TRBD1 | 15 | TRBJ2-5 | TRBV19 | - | TGTGCCAGTAGTCCTGGGACAGGGGGGACAGAGACCCAGTACTTC | CASSPGTGGTETQYF
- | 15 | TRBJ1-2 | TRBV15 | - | TGTGCCACCAGCCTCCGGGTGCTGCTAGACTATGGCTACACCTTC | CATSLRVLLDYGYTF
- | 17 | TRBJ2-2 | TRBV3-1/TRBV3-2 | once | TGTGCCAGCAGCCAAAACACAGGAATCGGGAACACCGGGGAGCTGTTTTTT | CASSQNTGIGNTGELFF
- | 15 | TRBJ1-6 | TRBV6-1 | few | TGTGCCAGCAGTGACCGCACAGGGAGAAATTCACCCCTCCACTTT | CASSDRTGRNSPLHF
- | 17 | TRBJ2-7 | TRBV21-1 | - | TGTGCCAGCAGCCGGGAGGGGCGGGGGTTTGTCACCTACGAGCAGTACTTC | CASSREGRGFVTYEQYF